Below are 16 T cell receptor beta chains sequenced from a single sample in a study of OX40 agonist ivuxolimab in advanced cancers. Assay used: immunoSEQ multiplex PCR; TCRdb lists only in-frame clones, some missing. The table records 80,000 to 100,000 clones, 80% to 90% of them present only once. The specimen was CD4+ or CD8+ T cells sorted from blood, collected in a trial of the OX40 agonist ivuxolimab. The receptors were gathered from an adult with an advanced solid tumor such as melanoma, head and neck, liver or kidney cancer.

CDR3 amino acids: CASSLVGGGKGETQYF. CDR3 DNA sequence: TGTGCCAGCAGCTTGGTGGGCGGGGGAAAGGGTGAGACCCAGTACTTC. The gene calls are TRBV5-6 and TRBJ2-5, with 7 bases lining up with TRBD2. Losses at the gene ends were 0 bases for V and 5 bases for J; bases not matched to a gene: 10. Germline assignment: CDR1 SGHDT and CDR2 YYEEEE. CDR3 length: 16 residues.

The rearrangement joins TRBV7-4 to TRBJ2-7; D is possibly TRBD1 (6 bases). Trimming removed 2 bases from V and 3 bases from J, with 14 bases in between. Germline CDR1 SGHVT, CDR2 SQSDAQ. The CDR3 length is 15 residues. As DNA, the CDR3 is TGTGCCAGCAGCTTAAGTCACAGGGTGGGCTACGAGCAGTACTTC. Its translation: CASSLSHRVGYEQYF. The variable domain in full, completed from reference TRBV7-4 and TRBJ2-7, reads GAGVSQSPRYKVAKRGRDVALRCDSISGHVTLYWYRQTLGQGSEVLTYSQSDAQRDKSGRPSGRFSAERPERSVSTLKIQRTEQGDSAVYLCASSLSHRVGYEQYFGPGTRLTVT.

J is TRBJ2-7 and V is TRBV5-1; TRBD1 matches 9 bases. Germline CDR1 and CDR2: SGHRS and YFSETQ. J lost 2 bases, V lost 0 bases, and 6 bases had no gene match. CDR3 length: 16 amino acids. The CDR3 protein is CASSLGPGQGTYEQYF. CDR3 in DNA: TGCGCCAGCAGCTTGGGACCCGGACAGGGGACCTACGAGCAGTACTTC.

The J gene is TRBJ1-2, the V gene TRBV5-8, with 10 bases matching TRBD1. CDR3 length equals 15 residues. Per the germline V gene, CDR1 is SGHTS and CDR2 is YDEGEE. V was clipped by 4 bases and J by 3 bases; unmatched bases: 6. CDR3 region: CASSRGTGVHYGYTF. CDR3 nucleotide sequence: TGTGCCAGCAGCCGAGGGACAGGGGTACACTATGGCTACACCTTC.

V gene TRBV28 combines with J gene TRBJ2-7, with D maybe TRBD2 (7 bases). This CDR3 is built from 15 residues. V lost 9 bases to trimming and J lost 1 base, with 19 bases between them. Germline values: CDR1 MDHEN, CDR2 SYDVKM. The CDR3: CASSGGPTDSYEQYF. The CDR3 DNA reads as TGTGCCAGTTCCGGGGGGCCCACTGATTCCTACGAGCAGTACTTC.

This sequence joins TRBV12-5 and TRBJ1-5; TRBD1 agrees at 11 bases. This CDR3 spans 15 amino acids. Unmatched junction bases numbered 7, after V lost 6 bases and J lost 6 bases. Germline V gene data show CDR1 as LGHNT and CDR2 as FRNRAP. CDR3 sequence (DNA): TGTGCTAGTGGCCCCGGGACAGGGGGTCCTCAGCCCCAGCATTTT. It is translated as CASGPGTGGPQPQHF.

The J gene is TRBJ1-6, the V gene TRBV4-1; D unresolved. The CDR3 is 15 residues long. Trimming stripped 1 base from V and 8 bases from J, with 12 bases between. CDR1 MGHRA and CDR2 YSYEKL come from the germline V gene. This CDR3 is CASSQGGVPDSPLHF. The CDR3 nucleotides read TGCGCCAGCAGCCAAGGGGGTGTTCCGGATTCACCCCTCCACTTT.

The chain links TRBV5-8 to TRBJ2-5, with D hard to call. Looked up from germline, CDR1 is SGHTS and CDR2 is YDEGEE. The CDR3 is 12 amino acids. The V and J ends lost 3 bases and 7 bases respectively, with 10 bases between them. In nucleotides, the CDR3 is TGTGCCAGCAGCTCCCCGTGGGGGACCCAGTACTTC. It encodes CASSSPWGTQYF.

V usage is TRBV2 and J usage is TRBJ2-2, with unresolved D. Germline loops: CDR1 SNHLY, CDR2 FYNNEI. The CDR3 is 14 amino acids. V lost 3 bases to trimming and J lost 5 bases, with 10 bases between them. The CDR3 DNA sequence: TGTGCCAGCAGTGAGGAAGGGATGACCGGGGAGCTGTTTTTT. Translation gives CASSEEGMTGELFF.

V is TRBV6-5 and J is TRBJ1-2, with D maybe TRBD1 (5 bases). The germline gives CDR1 MNHEY, CDR2 SVGAGI. V lost 0 bases and J 4 bases, leaving 12 bases between the germline ends. The CDR3 loop spans 15 amino acids. CDR3 nucleotide sequence: TGTGCCAGCAGTTACTCGACGGGGCACAGCTATGGCTACACCTTC. This encodes CASSYSTGHSYGYTF.

A few counts support this clone. This CDR3 is also generated by other DNA sequences in the sample. V gene TRBV5-1 combines with J gene TRBJ2-3; 11 positions agree with TRBD2. The germline CDR1 and CDR2 sequences are SGHRS and YFSETQ. J lost 3 bases, V lost 5 bases, and 2 bases had no gene match. The CDR3 has 14 amino acids. The DNA for the CDR3 is TGCGCCAGCAGTTTAGCGGGGGGGACAGATACGCAGTATTTT. This encodes CASSLAGGTDTQYF.

This clone was counted once. J is TRBJ1-5 and V is TRBV7-9; 9 bases agree with TRBD1. V shed 6 bases and J 6 bases; nucleotides not matched to a gene: 21. The CDR3 loop spans 19 amino acids. Germline CDR1 is SEHNR and CDR2 is FQNEAQ (reference sequence). CDR3 DNA sequence: TGTGCCAGCAGTTTTGGCCCGGGACAGGGACGGTTAGTAGTTCAGCCCCAGCATTTT. It is translated as CASSFGPGQGRLVVQPQHF.

V usage is TRBV5-1 and J usage is TRBJ1-1, with D hard to call. Germline-derived CDR1 and CDR2 are SGHRS and YFSETQ. V lost 4 bases to trimming and J lost 2 bases, with 12 bases between them. The CDR3 extends over 14 amino acids. This chain's CDR3 is CASSPARTNTEAFF. Here the CDR3 DNA reads TGCGCCAGCAGCCCCGCCCGGACCAACACTGAAGCTTTCTTT.

V gene TRBV10-2 combines with J gene TRBJ2-3; 7 bases are shared with TRBD2. Germline V gene sequence: CDR1 WSHSY, CDR2 SAAADI. The length of the CDR3 is 16 residues. After removal of 3 bases from V and 1 base from J, the junction contained 7 bases not matched to a gene. The CDR3 loop is CASSESAGVGTDTQYF. Here the CDR3 DNA reads TGCGCCAGCAGTGAATCGGCGGGAGTTGGCACAGATACGCAGTATTTT.

The genes are TRBV15 and TRBJ1-1, with TRBD1 matching over 7 bases. Per the germline V gene, CDR1 is LNHNV and CDR2 is YYDKDF (reference sequence). This CDR3 is built from 14 residues. The V and J ends lost 4 bases and 0 bases, in that order; junction bases with no gene match: 2. The CDR3 protein is CATSNQGVNTEAFF. Written as DNA, the CDR3 is TGTGCCACCAGCAATCAGGGGGTGAACACTGAAGCTTTCTTT.

V gene TRBV10-2 combines with J gene TRBJ1-1, with D possibly matching TRBD1 (5 bases). This CDR3 contains 13 residues. In germline, CDR1 is WSHSY, CDR2 SAAADI. Trimming left V 7 bases short and J 4 bases short, with 13 bases between. CDR3 DNA: TGCGCCAGCATAAATAGGGGAGGCACTGAAGCTTTCTTT. Its translation: CASINRGGTEAFF.